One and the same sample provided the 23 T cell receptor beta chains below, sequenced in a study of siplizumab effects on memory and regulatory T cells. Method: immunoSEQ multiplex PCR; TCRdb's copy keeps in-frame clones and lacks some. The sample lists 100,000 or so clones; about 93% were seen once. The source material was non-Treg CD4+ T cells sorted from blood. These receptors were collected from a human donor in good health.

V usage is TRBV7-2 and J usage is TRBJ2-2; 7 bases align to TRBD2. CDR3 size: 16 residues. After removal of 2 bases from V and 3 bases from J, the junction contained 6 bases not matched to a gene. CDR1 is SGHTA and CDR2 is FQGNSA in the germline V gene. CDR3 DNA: TGTGCCAGCAGCTTAAGGGCGGGGAGGGACACCGGGGAGCTGTTTTTT. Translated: CASSLRAGRDTGELFF.

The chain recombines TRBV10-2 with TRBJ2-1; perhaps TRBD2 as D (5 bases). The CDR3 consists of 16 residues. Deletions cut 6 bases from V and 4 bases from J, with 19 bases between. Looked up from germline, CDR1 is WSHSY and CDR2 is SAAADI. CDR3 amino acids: CASRESFGLTYNEQFF. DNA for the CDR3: TGCGCCAGCAGGGAAAGCTTCGGACTGACTTACAATGAGCAGTTCTTC.

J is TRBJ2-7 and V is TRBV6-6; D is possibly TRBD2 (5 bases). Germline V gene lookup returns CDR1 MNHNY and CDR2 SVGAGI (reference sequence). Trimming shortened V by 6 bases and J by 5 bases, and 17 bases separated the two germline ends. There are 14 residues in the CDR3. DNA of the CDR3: TGTGCCAGCAGCGGACGGAGGATGGTTAACGAGCAGTACTTC. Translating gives CASSGRRMVNEQYF.

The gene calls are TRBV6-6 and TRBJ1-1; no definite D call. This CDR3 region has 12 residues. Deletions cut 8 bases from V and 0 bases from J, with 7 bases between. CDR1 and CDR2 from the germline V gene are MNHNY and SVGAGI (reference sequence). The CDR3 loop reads CASAQVNTEAFF. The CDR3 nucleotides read TGTGCCAGCGCCCAGGTGAACACTGAAGCTTTCTTT.

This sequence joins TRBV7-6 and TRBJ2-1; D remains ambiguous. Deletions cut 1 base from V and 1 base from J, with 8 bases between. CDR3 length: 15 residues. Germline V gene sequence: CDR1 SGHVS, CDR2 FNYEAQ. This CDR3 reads CASSLEPRSYNEQFF. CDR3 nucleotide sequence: TGTGCCAGCAGCTTAGAACCGCGATCCTACAATGAGCAGTTCTTC.

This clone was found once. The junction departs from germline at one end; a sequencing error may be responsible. The CDR3 region is CASPGQGFQLTDQGF. In DNA, the CDR3 is TGTGCCAGCCCCGGACAGGGCTTCCAATTAACTGATCAAGGATTC. V usage is TRBV6-1 and J usage is TRBJ1-2; 8 nucleotides match TRBD1. The CDR3 sequence is 15 residues long. Germline assignment: CDR1 MNHNS and CDR2 SASEGT.

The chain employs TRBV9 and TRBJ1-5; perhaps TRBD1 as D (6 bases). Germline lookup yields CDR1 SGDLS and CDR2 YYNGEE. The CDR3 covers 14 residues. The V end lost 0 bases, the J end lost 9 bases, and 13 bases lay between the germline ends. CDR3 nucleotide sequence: TGTGCCAGCAGCGTAGAGGCAGGGGAATGGCCCCAGCATTTT. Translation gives CASSVEAGEWPQHF.

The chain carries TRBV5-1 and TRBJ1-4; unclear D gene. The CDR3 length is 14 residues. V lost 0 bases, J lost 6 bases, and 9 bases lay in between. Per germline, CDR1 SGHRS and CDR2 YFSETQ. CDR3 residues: CASSLGPGDEKLFF. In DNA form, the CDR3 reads TGCGCCAGCAGCTTGGGCCCTGGGGATGAAAAACTGTTTTTT.

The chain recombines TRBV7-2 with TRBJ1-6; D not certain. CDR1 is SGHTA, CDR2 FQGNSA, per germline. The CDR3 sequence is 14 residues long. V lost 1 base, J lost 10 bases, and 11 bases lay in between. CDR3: CASSLGSLNSPLHF. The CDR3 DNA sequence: TGTGCCAGCAGCTTAGGCAGTTTAAACTCACCCCTCCACTTT.

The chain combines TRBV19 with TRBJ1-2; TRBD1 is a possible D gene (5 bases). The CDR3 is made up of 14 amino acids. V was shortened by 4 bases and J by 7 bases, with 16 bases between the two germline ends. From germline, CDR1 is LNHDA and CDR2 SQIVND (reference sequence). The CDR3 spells CASSKGGAPSGYTF. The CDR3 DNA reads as TGTGCCAGTAGTAAGGGAGGGGCCCCGAGTGGCTACACCTTC.

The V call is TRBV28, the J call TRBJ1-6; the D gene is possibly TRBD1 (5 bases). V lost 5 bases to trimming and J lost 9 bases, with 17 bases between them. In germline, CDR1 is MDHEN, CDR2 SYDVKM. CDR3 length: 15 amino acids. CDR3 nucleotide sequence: TGTGCCAGCAGTCCGCGTCTTGGGGGGGGTTCACCCCTCCACTTT. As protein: CASSPRLGGGSPLHF.

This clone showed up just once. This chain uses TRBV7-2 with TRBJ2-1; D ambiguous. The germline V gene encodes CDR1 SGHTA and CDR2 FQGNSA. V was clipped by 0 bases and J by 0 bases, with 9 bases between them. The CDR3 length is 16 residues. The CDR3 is CASSLAWRSSYNEQFF. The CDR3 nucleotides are TGTGCCAGCAGCTTAGCCTGGCGGAGCTCCTACAATGAGCAGTTCTTC.

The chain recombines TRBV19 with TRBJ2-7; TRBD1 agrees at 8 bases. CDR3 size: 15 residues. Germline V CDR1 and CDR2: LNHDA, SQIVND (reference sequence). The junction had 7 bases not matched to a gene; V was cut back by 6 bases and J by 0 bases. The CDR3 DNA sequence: TGTGCCAGTAGCTTTAAGGGACAGGTCTCCTACGAGCAGTACTTC. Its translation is CASSFKGQVSYEQYF.

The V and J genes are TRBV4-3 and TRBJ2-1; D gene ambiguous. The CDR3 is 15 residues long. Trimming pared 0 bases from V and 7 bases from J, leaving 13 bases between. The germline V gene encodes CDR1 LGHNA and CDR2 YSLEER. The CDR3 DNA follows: TGCGCCAGCAGCCAAGAACTCCAGCTGTGGAATGAGCAGTTCTTC. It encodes CASSQELQLWNEQFF.

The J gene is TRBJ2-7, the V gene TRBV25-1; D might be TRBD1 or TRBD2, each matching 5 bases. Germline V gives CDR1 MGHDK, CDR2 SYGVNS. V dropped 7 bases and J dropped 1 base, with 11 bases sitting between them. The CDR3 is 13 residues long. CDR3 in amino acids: CASTRDRSYEQYF. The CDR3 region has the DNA TGTGCCAGCACCCGGGACCGATCCTACGAGCAGTACTTC.

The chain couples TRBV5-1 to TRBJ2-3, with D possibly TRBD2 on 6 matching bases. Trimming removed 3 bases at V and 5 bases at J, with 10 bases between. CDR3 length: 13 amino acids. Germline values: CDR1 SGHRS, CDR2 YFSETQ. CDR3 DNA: TGCGCCAGCAGCTCAACTAGCCTAGATACGCAGTATTTT. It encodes CASSSTSLDTQYF.

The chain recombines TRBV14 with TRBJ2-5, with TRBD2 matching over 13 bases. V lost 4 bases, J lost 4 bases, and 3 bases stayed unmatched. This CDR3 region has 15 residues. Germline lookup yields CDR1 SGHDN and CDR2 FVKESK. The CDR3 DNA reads TGTGCCAGCAGCCTACTAGCGGGGGGGCCAGAGACCCAGTACTTC. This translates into CASSLLAGGPETQYF.

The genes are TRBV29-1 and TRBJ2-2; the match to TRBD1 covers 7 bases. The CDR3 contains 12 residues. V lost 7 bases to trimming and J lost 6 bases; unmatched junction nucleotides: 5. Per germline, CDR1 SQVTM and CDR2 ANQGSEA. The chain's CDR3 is CSADRAPGELFF. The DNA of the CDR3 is TGCAGCGCTGACAGGGCCCCCGGGGAGCTGTTTTTT.

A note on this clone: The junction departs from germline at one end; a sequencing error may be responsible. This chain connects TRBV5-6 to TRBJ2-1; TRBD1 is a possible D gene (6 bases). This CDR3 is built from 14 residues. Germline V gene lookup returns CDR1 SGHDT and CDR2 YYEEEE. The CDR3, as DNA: TGTGCCAGCAGCTTGCGACAGGCGAACAATGAGCAGCTCTTC. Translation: CASSLRQANNEQLF. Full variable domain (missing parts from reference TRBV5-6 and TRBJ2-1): DAGVTQSPTHLIKTRGQQVTLRCSPKSGHDTVSWYQQALGQGPQFIFQYYEEEERQRGNFPDRFSGHQFPNYSSELNVNALLLGDSALYLCASSLRQANNEQLFGPGTRLTVL.

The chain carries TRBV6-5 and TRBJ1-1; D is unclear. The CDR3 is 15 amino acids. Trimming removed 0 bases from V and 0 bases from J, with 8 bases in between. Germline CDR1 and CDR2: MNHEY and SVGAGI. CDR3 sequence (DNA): TGTGCCAGCAGTTACTCGCCAAGCCTGAACACTGAAGCTTTCTTT. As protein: CASSYSPSLNTEAFF.

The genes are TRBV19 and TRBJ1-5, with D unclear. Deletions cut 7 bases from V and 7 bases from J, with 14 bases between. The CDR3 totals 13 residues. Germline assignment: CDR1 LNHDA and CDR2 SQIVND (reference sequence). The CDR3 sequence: CASKASDQQPQHF. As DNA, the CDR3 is TGTGCCAGTAAAGCATCCGATCAACAGCCCCAGCATTTT.

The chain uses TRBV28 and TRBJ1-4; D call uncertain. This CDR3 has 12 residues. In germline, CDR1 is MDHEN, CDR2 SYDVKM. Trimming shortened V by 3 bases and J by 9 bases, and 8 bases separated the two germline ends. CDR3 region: CASSLWSQKLFF. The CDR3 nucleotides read TGTGCCAGCAGTTTGTGGTCGCAAAAACTGTTTTTT.

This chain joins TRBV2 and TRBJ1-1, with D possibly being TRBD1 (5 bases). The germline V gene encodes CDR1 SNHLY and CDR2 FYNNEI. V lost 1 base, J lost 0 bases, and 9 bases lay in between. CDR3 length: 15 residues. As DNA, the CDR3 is TGTGCCAGCAGTGAAGGGGGACGGATGAACACTGAAGCTTTCTTT. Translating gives CASSEGGRMNTEAFF. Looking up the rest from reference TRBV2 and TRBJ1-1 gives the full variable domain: EPEVTQTPSHQVTQMGQEVILRCVPISNHLYFYWYRQILGQKVEFLVSFYNNEISEKSEIFDDQFSVERPDGSNFTLKIRSTKLEDSAMYFCASSEGGRMNTEAFFGQGTRLTVV.